One T cell receptor beta chain is described in this entry. This sample stems from a study of blood T cell repertoires in COVID-19. Researchers sorted participants into cohorts using their self-reported clinical history. V was clipped by 5 bases and J by 2 bases, with 3 bases between them. The CDR3 extends over 12 amino acids. CDR1 is KGHDR and CDR2 is SFDVKD in the germline V gene. Authors' data handling: Estimation of nucleated cell counts relied on the amplification of reference gene primers. Sequencing was performed with immunoSEQ multiplex PCR; in TCRdb, only in-frame clones are kept and a portion is missing. That table is the source of V, J and clone size, and D and trimming were worked out from the DNA. The sample includes 200,000 to 300,000 clones, around 89% seen only once; the top ten take roughly 1.2%.

The rearrangement joins TRBV24-1 to TRBJ1-3; D is ambiguous. The sample comprised PBMCs or T cells enriched from blood (not recorded which). The sequence was collected from a woman between 40 and 50 years old with acute COVID-19. The CDR3 nucleotides are TGTGCCACCAGTGCCACTGGAAACACCATATATTTT. Its translation is CATSATGNTIYF.